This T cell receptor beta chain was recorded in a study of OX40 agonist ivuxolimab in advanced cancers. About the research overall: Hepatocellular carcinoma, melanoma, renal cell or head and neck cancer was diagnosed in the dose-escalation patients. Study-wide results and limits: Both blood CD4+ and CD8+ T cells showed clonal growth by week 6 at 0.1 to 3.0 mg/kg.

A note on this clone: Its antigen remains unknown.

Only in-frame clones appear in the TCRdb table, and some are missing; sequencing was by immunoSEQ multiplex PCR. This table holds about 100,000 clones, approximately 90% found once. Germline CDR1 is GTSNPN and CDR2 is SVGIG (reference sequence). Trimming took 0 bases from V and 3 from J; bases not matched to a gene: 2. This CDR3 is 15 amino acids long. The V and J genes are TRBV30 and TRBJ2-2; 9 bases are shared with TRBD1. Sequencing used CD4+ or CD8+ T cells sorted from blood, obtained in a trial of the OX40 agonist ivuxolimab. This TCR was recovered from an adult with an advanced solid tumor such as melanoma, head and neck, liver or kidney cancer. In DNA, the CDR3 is TGTGCCTGGAGTGTAGGGGACAGGGACACCGGGGAGCTGTTTTTT. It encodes CAWSVGDRDTGELFF. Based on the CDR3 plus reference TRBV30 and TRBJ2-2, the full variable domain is SQTIHQWPATLVQPVGSPLSLECTVEGTSNPNLYWYRQAAGRGLQLLFYSVGIGQISSEVPQNLSASRPQDRQFILSSKKLLLSDSGFYLCAWSVGDRDTGELFFGEGSRLTVL.